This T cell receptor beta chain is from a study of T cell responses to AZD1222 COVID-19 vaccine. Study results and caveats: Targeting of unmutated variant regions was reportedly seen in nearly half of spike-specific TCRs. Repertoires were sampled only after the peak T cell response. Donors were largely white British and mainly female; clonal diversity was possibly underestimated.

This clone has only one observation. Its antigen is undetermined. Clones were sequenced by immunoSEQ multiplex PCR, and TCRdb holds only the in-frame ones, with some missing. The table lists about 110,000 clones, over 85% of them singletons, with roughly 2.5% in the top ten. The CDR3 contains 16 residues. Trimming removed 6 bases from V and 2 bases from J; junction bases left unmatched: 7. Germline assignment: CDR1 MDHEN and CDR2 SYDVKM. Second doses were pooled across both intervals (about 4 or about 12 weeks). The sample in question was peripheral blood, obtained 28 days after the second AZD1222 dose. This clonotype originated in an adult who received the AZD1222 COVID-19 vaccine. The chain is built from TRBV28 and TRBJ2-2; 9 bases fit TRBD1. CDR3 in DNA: TGTGCCAGCAGGAACCCGGGACAGGGAAACACCGGGGAGCTGTTTTTT. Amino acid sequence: CASRNPGQGNTGELFF.